A selection of T cell receptor beta chains follows, all from one sample in a study of blood T cell repertoires in COVID-19. Sequencing was performed with immunoSEQ multiplex PCR; in TCRdb, only in-frame clones are kept and a portion is missing. The profile covers roughly 200,000 clones, with roughly four fifths appearing a single time and approximately 7.6% taken by the ten largest. The sample comprised peripheral blood. These TCRs come from an elderly woman with COVID-19, enrolled during active disease. CDR3s include the opening cysteine and the closing phenylalanine or tryptophan. D genes are given only for firm matches. Clone size is not always given. Where it is, it says once, few, many or a class for expanded clones.

j_call: TRBJ1-2; d_call: -; clone_size: -; cdr3_length: 13; v_call: TRBV27; cdr3_aa: CASRPSGGYGYTF; cdr3_nt: TGTGCCAGCAGACCCTCCGGGGGTTACGGCTACACCTTC
j_call: TRBJ2-7; d_call: -; clone_size: -; cdr3_length: 14; v_call: TRBV3-1/TRBV3-2; cdr3_aa: CASSRLAVKNEQYF; cdr3_nt: TGTGCCAGCAGCCGGCTAGCTGTTAAAAACGAGCAGTACTTC
j_call: TRBJ1-3; d_call: TRBD1; clone_size: once; cdr3_length: 14; v_call: TRBV6-5; cdr3_aa: CASRTGVSGNTIYF; cdr3_nt: TGTGCCAGCAGGACAGGGGTTAGTGGAAACACCATATATTTT
j_call: TRBJ2-1; d_call: -; clone_size: -; cdr3_length: 16; v_call: TRBV29-1; cdr3_aa: CSVETGSRGITNEQFF; cdr3_nt: TGCAGCGTTGAAACCGGCTCCAGGGGAATAACCAATGAGCAGTTCTTC
j_call: TRBJ1-2; d_call: -; clone_size: -; cdr3_length: 13; v_call: TRBV28; cdr3_aa: CASSSYRTYGYTF; cdr3_nt: TGTGCCAGCAGTTCTTACAGGACCTATGGCTACACCTTC
j_call: TRBJ1-6; d_call: -; clone_size: -; cdr3_length: 14; v_call: TRBV19; cdr3_aa: CASNLGGGNSPLHF; cdr3_nt: TGTGCCAGTAACCTTGGGGGAGGGAATTCACCCCTCCACTTT
j_call: TRBJ1-5; d_call: -; clone_size: -; cdr3_length: 16; v_call: TRBV4-1; cdr3_aa: CASSQAPLRGPQPQHF; cdr3_nt: TGCGCCAGCAGCCAAGCCCCCCTCAGGGGACCACAGCCCCAGCATTTT
j_call: TRBJ2-7; d_call: -; clone_size: few; cdr3_length: 15; v_call: TRBV27; cdr3_aa: CASSSTGDFSYEQYF; cdr3_nt: TGTGCCAGCAGTAGCACAGGAGATTTTTCTTACGAGCAGTACTTC
j_call: TRBJ2-7; d_call: -; clone_size: -; cdr3_length: 15; v_call: TRBV2; cdr3_aa: CASSEHGTGSYEQYF; cdr3_nt: TGTGCCAGCAGTGAACATGGGACTGGGTCCTACGAGCAGTACTTC
j_call: TRBJ2-1; d_call: TRBD2; clone_size: -; cdr3_length: 14; v_call: TRBV18; cdr3_aa: CASSLAGVYNEQFF; cdr3_nt: TGTGCCAGCTCACTAGCGGGGGTTTACAATGAGCAGTTCTTC
j_call: TRBJ2-7; d_call: TRBD2; clone_size: -; cdr3_length: 14; v_call: TRBV10-3; cdr3_aa: CAIGTSGKNSEQYF; cdr3_nt: TGTGCCATCGGGACTAGCGGGAAGAATAGCGAGCAGTACTTC
j_call: TRBJ2-1; d_call: -; clone_size: -; cdr3_length: 14; v_call: TRBV7-3; cdr3_aa: CASGRGASYNEQFF; cdr3_nt: TGTGCCAGCGGTCGCGGGGCCTCCTACAATGAGCAGTTCTTC
j_call: TRBJ1-4; d_call: TRBD1; clone_size: -; cdr3_length: 13; v_call: TRBV30; cdr3_aa: CASQQGLNEKLFF; cdr3_nt: TGTGCCTCCCAACAGGGGTTAAATGAAAAACTGTTTTTT
j_call: TRBJ2-7; d_call: TRBD1; clone_size: -; cdr3_length: 17; v_call: TRBV4-1; cdr3_aa: CASSQSPGTGSSYEQYF; cdr3_nt: TGCGCCAGCAGCCAGTCTCCCGGGACAGGATCCTCCTACGAGCAGTACTTC
j_call: TRBJ1-3; d_call: -; clone_size: few; cdr3_length: 15; v_call: TRBV9; cdr3_aa: CASSVVGSSGNTIYF; cdr3_nt: TGTGCCAGCAGCGTAGTAGGGAGCTCTGGAAACACCATATATTTT
j_call: TRBJ2-1; d_call: TRBD2; clone_size: -; cdr3_length: 14; v_call: TRBV5-1; cdr3_aa: CASSSASGSNEQFF; cdr3_nt: TGCGCCAGCAGCTCGGCTAGCGGGAGTAATGAGCAGTTCTTC
j_call: TRBJ2-4; d_call: TRBD2; clone_size: -; cdr3_length: 14; v_call: TRBV9; cdr3_aa: CASSASGGKNIQYF; cdr3_nt: TGTGCCAGCAGCGCTAGCGGGGGTAAAAACATTCAGTACTTC
j_call: TRBJ2-5; d_call: -; clone_size: -; cdr3_length: 15; v_call: TRBV7-2; cdr3_aa: CASSSLAGIQETQYF; cdr3_nt: TGTGCCAGCAGCTCCCTCGCGGGGATCCAAGAGACCCAGTACTTC
j_call: TRBJ2-3; d_call: -; clone_size: -; cdr3_length: 15; v_call: TRBV20-1; cdr3_aa: CSASLKRVYTDTQYF; cdr3_nt: TGCAGTGCTAGTCTTAAGCGGGTATACACAGATACGCAGTATTTT
j_call: TRBJ2-5; d_call: -; clone_size: -; cdr3_length: 14; v_call: TRBV6-2/TRBV6-3; cdr3_aa: CASSYGWRQETQYF; cdr3_nt: TGTGCCAGCAGTTACGGCTGGAGACAAGAGACCCAGTACTTC
j_call: TRBJ2-4; d_call: -; clone_size: -; cdr3_length: 15; v_call: TRBV19; cdr3_aa: CASSIVDLGKNIQYF; cdr3_nt: TGTGCCAGTAGTATAGTCGACTTAGGCAAAAACATTCAGTACTTC
j_call: TRBJ2-7; d_call: TRBD2; clone_size: few; cdr3_length: 17; v_call: TRBV6-1; cdr3_aa: CASSEIKTSGGAKEQYF; cdr3_nt: TGTGCCAGCAGTGAAATTAAAACTAGCGGGGGGGCAAAAGAGCAGTACTTC
j_call: TRBJ2-2; d_call: -; clone_size: -; cdr3_length: 16; v_call: TRBV7-6; cdr3_aa: CASSGTSTPNTGELFF; cdr3_nt: TGTGCCAGCAGCGGGACATCAACACCTAACACCGGGGAGCTGTTTTTT
j_call: TRBJ2-3; d_call: TRBD2; clone_size: -; cdr3_length: 16; v_call: TRBV5-1; cdr3_aa: CASSLGASGGKDTQYF; cdr3_nt: TGCGCCAGCAGCTTAGGCGCTAGCGGGGGTAAAGATACGCAGTATTTT
j_call: TRBJ2-4; d_call: -; clone_size: -; cdr3_length: 17; v_call: TRBV7-3; cdr3_aa: CASSLNMSGLAKNIQYF; cdr3_nt: TGTGCCAGCAGCTTAAATATGTCCGGACTAGCCAAAAACATTCAGTACTTC
j_call: TRBJ2-7; d_call: -; clone_size: -; cdr3_length: 14; v_call: TRBV10-3; cdr3_aa: CAISDGNESYEQYF; cdr3_nt: TGTGCCATCAGTGACGGGAACGAGTCCTACGAGCAGTACTTC
j_call: TRBJ1-1; d_call: TRBD1; clone_size: -; cdr3_length: 12; v_call: TRBV3-1/TRBV3-2; cdr3_aa: CASSQRDRAAFF; cdr3_nt: TGTGCCAGCAGCCAAAGGGACAGGGCAGCTTTCTTT
j_call: TRBJ2-5; d_call: -; clone_size: -; cdr3_length: 14; v_call: TRBV7-9; cdr3_aa: CASSSGTTLETQYF; cdr3_nt: TGTGCCAGCAGCTCCGGGACAACCCTAGAGACCCAGTACTTC
j_call: TRBJ2-3; d_call: -; clone_size: -; cdr3_length: 14; v_call: TRBV11-3; cdr3_aa: CASSLGGRLDTQYF; cdr3_nt: TGTGCCAGCAGCTTAGGCGGAAGGCTGGATACGCAGTATTTT
j_call: TRBJ1-6; d_call: -; clone_size: -; cdr3_length: 15; v_call: TRBV2; cdr3_aa: CASSEEGLGNSPLHF; cdr3_nt: TGTGCCAGCAGTGAAGAGGGGCTTGGGAATTCACCCCTCCACTTT
j_call: TRBJ1-6; d_call: TRBD1; clone_size: -; cdr3_length: 16; v_call: TRBV19; cdr3_aa: CASSTEQGSYNSPLHF; cdr3_nt: TGTGCCAGTAGTACTGAACAGGGGTCCTATAATTCACCCCTCCACTTT
j_call: TRBJ1-1; d_call: -; clone_size: -; cdr3_length: 15; v_call: TRBV2; cdr3_aa: CASSVKVTVNTEAFF; cdr3_nt: TGTGCCAGCAGTGTTAAGGTCACAGTTAACACTGAAGCTTTCTTT
j_call: TRBJ1-4; d_call: TRBD1; clone_size: once; cdr3_length: 15; v_call: TRBV5-1; cdr3_aa: CASSLQGATNEKLFF; cdr3_nt: TGCGCCAGCAGCTTACAGGGGGCGACTAATGAAAAACTGTTTTTT
j_call: TRBJ2-3; d_call: TRBD1; clone_size: -; cdr3_length: 15; v_call: TRBV15; cdr3_aa: CATSEDRDKADTQYF; cdr3_nt: TGTGCCACCAGCGAGGACAGGGATAAGGCAGATACGCAGTATTTT
j_call: TRBJ2-7; d_call: TRBD2; clone_size: -; cdr3_length: 13; v_call: TRBV27; cdr3_aa: CASRGTGGAEQYF; cdr3_nt: TGTGCCAGCCGGGGGACGGGGGGGGCCGAGCAGTACTTC
j_call: TRBJ1-2; d_call: TRBD1; clone_size: -; cdr3_length: 14; v_call: TRBV7-9; cdr3_aa: CASSPDRGGYGYTF; cdr3_nt: TGTGCCAGCAGCCCCGACAGGGGGGGCTATGGCTACACCTTC
j_call: TRBJ2-5; d_call: TRBD2; clone_size: -; cdr3_length: 14; v_call: TRBV28; cdr3_aa: CASSYQRGGETQYF; cdr3_nt: TGTGCCAGCAGTTACCAGCGGGGAGGAGAGACCCAGTACTTC
j_call: TRBJ1-2; d_call: -; clone_size: -; cdr3_length: 15; v_call: TRBV9; cdr3_aa: CASSVMQETNYGYTF; cdr3_nt: TGTGCCAGCAGCGTAATGCAGGAAACTAACTATGGCTACACCTTC
j_call: TRBJ1-6; d_call: -; clone_size: -; cdr3_length: 14; v_call: TRBV10-3; cdr3_aa: CAIRLSEGGSPLHF; cdr3_nt: TGTGCCATCAGACTGAGCGAGGGCGGTTCACCCCTCCACTTT
j_call: TRBJ1-5; d_call: TRBD1; clone_size: -; cdr3_length: 14; v_call: TRBV30; cdr3_aa: CAWSSGQPNQPQHF; cdr3_nt: TGTGCCTGGAGTTCGGGACAGCCGAATCAGCCCCAGCATTTT
j_call: TRBJ1-2; d_call: -; clone_size: -; cdr3_length: 15; v_call: TRBV6-2/TRBV6-3; cdr3_aa: CASSPSRQANYGYTF; cdr3_nt: TGTGCCAGCAGTCCCTCTCGACAGGCAAACTATGGCTACACCTTC
j_call: TRBJ1-2; d_call: -; clone_size: -; cdr3_length: 14; v_call: TRBV28; cdr3_aa: CASSRSQGIYGYTF; cdr3_nt: TGTGCCAGCAGTCGATCCCAGGGAATCTATGGCTACACCTTC
j_call: TRBJ2-4; d_call: TRBD2; clone_size: -; cdr3_length: 16; v_call: TRBV9; cdr3_aa: CASSVGGLAGASIQYF; cdr3_nt: TGTGCCAGCAGCGTAGGGGGACTAGCGGGAGCAAGCATTCAGTACTTC
j_call: TRBJ1-2; d_call: -; clone_size: -; cdr3_length: 14; v_call: TRBV30; cdr3_aa: CAWSVTAANYGYTF; cdr3_nt: TGTGCCTGGAGTGTGACGGCGGCTAACTATGGCTACACCTTC
j_call: TRBJ1-6; d_call: TRBD1; clone_size: -; cdr3_length: 14; v_call: TRBV2; cdr3_aa: CASGMDRTNSPLHF; cdr3_nt: TGTGCCAGCGGCATGGACAGGACCAATTCACCCCTCCACTTT
j_call: TRBJ1-5; d_call: TRBD1; clone_size: -; cdr3_length: 15; v_call: TRBV5-5; cdr3_aa: CASSSRGQANQPQHF; cdr3_nt: TGTGCCAGCAGCTCGCGTGGACAGGCCAATCAGCCCCAGCATTTT
j_call: TRBJ2-1; d_call: TRBD2; clone_size: -; cdr3_length: 12; v_call: TRBV19; cdr3_aa: CAAGGLGNEQFF; cdr3_nt: TGTGCGGCGGGAGGGTTGGGCAATGAGCAGTTCTTC
j_call: TRBJ2-3; d_call: -; clone_size: -; cdr3_length: 18; v_call: TRBV4-3; cdr3_aa: CASSQGAGGLQYTDTQYF; cdr3_nt: TGCGCCAGCAGCCAAGGGGCGGGTGGGCTACAATACACAGATACGCAGTATTTT